Listed here are 22 T cell receptor beta chains from one sample, sequenced in a study of blood T cell repertoires in COVID-19. Profiling relied on immunoSEQ multiplex PCR, and the TCRdb table lists in-frame clones only, not all of them. The table shows 350,000 to 450,000 clones, with roughly 92% occurring only once. The sequenced material came from PBMCs or T cells enriched from blood (not recorded which). The receptors derive from a woman aged 40 to 55 who had been exposed to COVID-19.

On this clone itself: The sample holds other DNA sequences that translate to the same CDR3. This rearrangement joins TRBV2 to TRBJ1-2; TRBD1 matches at 8 bases. V lost 2 bases, J lost 4 bases, and 0 bases stayed unmatched. The CDR3 is made up of 13 amino acids. CDR1 and CDR2 from the germline V gene are SNHLY and FYNNEI. The DNA of the CDR3 is TGTGCCAGCAGTGAAACAGGGGGCTATGGCTACACCTTC. Translated: CASSETGGYGYTF.

The sample holds one count of this clone. This same CDR3 is encoded by further DNA sequences in the sample. This chain links TRBV3-1 (or the pseudogene TRBV3-2) with TRBJ1-2; D gene ambiguous. The germline CDR1 and CDR2 sequences are LGHDT and YNNKEL (reference sequence). This CDR3 has 13 residues. Trimming pared 2 bases from V and 2 bases from J, leaving 6 bases between. The CDR3 region is CASSQSGNYGYTF. In DNA form, the CDR3 reads TGTGCCAGCAGCCAATCGGGGAACTATGGCTACACCTTC.

The rearrangement links TRBV6-5 to TRBJ2-2; maybe TRBD2 (6 bases). V lost 10 bases, J lost 3 bases, and 15 bases lay in between. Germline CDR1 and CDR2: MNHEY and SVGAGI. This CDR3 is 14 amino acids long. DNA of the CDR3: TGTGCCACCCAGGACTACAAATACACCGGGGAGCTGTTTTTT. This sequence encodes CATQDYKYTGELFF.

The chain links TRBV9 to TRBJ1-2; 11 bases align to TRBD1. The germline V gene encodes CDR1 SGDLS and CDR2 YYNGEE. With V trimmed by 3 bases and J by 8 bases, 12 bases remained unmatched. This CDR3 has 16 amino acids. The CDR3 DNA follows: TGTGCCAGCAGCGGACAATACGGGACAGGGGGAAGGGGCTACACCTTC. Residues: CASSGQYGTGGRGYTF.

The J gene is TRBJ1-5, the V gene TRBV10-3; D unresolved. Germline CDR1 ENHRY, CDR2 SYGVKD. The CDR3 has 16 residues. Between the trimmed V and J ends, which lost 0 bases and 1 base, there was a span of 10 bases. The CDR3 protein is CAISESAGMSNQPQHF. CDR3 bases: TGTGCCATCAGTGAGTCGGCGGGGATGAGCAATCAGCCCCAGCATTTT.

The chain couples TRBV30 to TRBJ2-5; TRBD2 might be the D (6 bases). Germline assignment: CDR1 GTSNPN and CDR2 SVGIG (reference sequence). The CDR3 runs to 13 residues. V was shortened by 1 base and J by 5 bases, with 11 bases between the two germline ends. The CDR3 reads CAWSGVGRETQYF. The CDR3 region has the DNA TGTGCCTGGAGTGGCGTAGGGAGGGAGACCCAGTACTTC.

The chain is built from TRBV16 and TRBJ2-7, with 9 bases lining up with TRBD2. The CDR3 has 14 residues. Germline V gene data show CDR1 as KGHSY and CDR2 as FQNENV. J lost 7 bases, V lost 7 bases, and 11 bases had no gene match. In DNA, the CDR3 is TGTGCCAGCACCTTCCTTGCGGGGGGGCGAGAGCAGTACTTC. This codes for CASTFLAGGREQYF.

CDR3: CASSPLRQAISYVETQYF. The CDR3 coding sequence is TGTGCCAGCAGCCCGCTAAGACAGGCCATTTCTTATGTAGAGACCCAGTACTTC. The V call is TRBV6-2 or TRBV6-3, the J call TRBJ2-5; D perhaps matches TRBD1 (6 bases). Trimming pared 6 bases from V and 4 bases from J, leaving 27 bases between. The germline V gene encodes CDR1 MNHEY and CDR2 SVGEGT. The CDR3 is 18 residues long.

In DNA form, the CDR3 reads TGTGCCAGCAGCTTTCTGGACTTCCCGCAGACCCAGTACTTC. Protein sequence: CASSFLDFPQTQYF. V usage is TRBV7-2 and J usage is TRBJ2-5, with D perhaps TRBD2 (5 bases). The V gene lost 3 bases and the J gene lost 6 bases, with 14 bases spanning the gap. This CDR3 has 14 residues. CDR1 and CDR2 from the germline V gene are SGHTA and FQGNSA. Full variable domain (outside the CDR3, taken from reference TRBV7-2 and TRBJ2-5): GAGVSQSPSNKVTEKGKDVELRCDPISGHTALYWYRQSLGQGLEFLIYFQGNSAPDKSGLPSDRFSAERTGGSVSTLTIQRTQQEDSAVYLCASSFLDFPQTQYFGPGTRLLVL.

The chain has TRBV11-3 and TRBJ1-4; 9 positions agree with TRBD1. The CDR3 loop spans 15 amino acids. V was pared by 5 bases and J by 7 bases, with 8 bases of the junction left unmatched. Germline V CDR1 and CDR2: SGHNT, YENEEA. The CDR3 DNA follows: TGTGCCAGCAGCCCCGGGACAGGGAATGGTGAAAAACTGTTTTTT. Protein product: CASSPGTGNGEKLFF.

The J gene is TRBJ1-1, the V gene TRBV5-1, with 7 bases identical to TRBD1. This CDR3 contains 16 residues. The ends lost 4 bases at V and 0 bases at J; junction bases unmatched: 9. Germline CDR1 and CDR2: SGHRS and YFSETQ. The CDR3 loop is CASSPGQVSMNTEAFF. In DNA, the CDR3 is TGCGCCAGCAGCCCCGGACAGGTCAGCATGAACACTGAAGCTTTCTTT.

J is TRBJ2-3 and V is TRBV7-2; TRBD2 matches at 9 bases. The V segment lost 1 base and the J segment 0 bases; nucleotides outside the gene matches: 8. CDR1 is SGHTA, CDR2 FQGNSA, per germline. This CDR3 comprises 18 residues. CDR3 residues: CASSLGLAGVLSTDTQYF. In nucleotides, the CDR3 is TGTGCCAGCAGCTTAGGTTTAGCGGGGGTTCTTAGCACAGATACGCAGTATTTT.

The genes are TRBV5-1 and TRBJ1-3; TRBD1 agrees at 7 bases. Losses at the gene ends were 1 base for V and 8 bases for J; bases not matched to a gene: 12. The germline V gene encodes CDR1 SGHRS and CDR2 YFSETQ. This CDR3 has 16 residues. In DNA form, the CDR3 reads TGCGCCAGCAGCTTGTCGACAGGGATCGGCCGAGACACCATATATTTT. Encoded protein: CASSLSTGIGRDTIYF.

This sequence joins TRBV15 and TRBJ1-6; D not resolved. Per germline, CDR1 LNHNV and CDR2 YYDKDF (reference sequence). Trimming shortened V by 0 bases and J by 9 bases, and 12 bases separated the two germline ends. The CDR3 contains 15 residues. CDR3 nucleotides: TGTGCCACCAGCAGAGATAAAGGGAGGAGTTCACCCCTCCACTTT. Translating it yields CATSRDKGRSSPLHF.

This sequence joins TRBV11-3 and TRBJ2-1; TRBD2 agrees at 7 bases. Germline V gene sequence: CDR1 SGHNT, CDR2 YENEEA. The V gene end was trimmed by 3 bases and the J gene end by 5 bases; junction bases not matched to a gene: 7. The CDR3 is 15 amino acids. The chain's CDR3 is CASSFGGGVNNEQFF. DNA for the CDR3: TGTGCCAGCAGCTTCGGCGGGGGAGTTAACAATGAGCAGTTCTTC. Supplemented by reference TRBV11-3 and TRBJ2-1, the full variable domain reads EAGVVQSPRYKIIEKKQPVAFWCNPISGHNTLYWYLQNLGQGPELLIRYENEEAVDDSQLPKDRFSAERLKGVDSTLKIQPAELGDSAVYLCASSFGGGVNNEQFFGPGTRLTVL.

The chain is built from TRBV7-2 and TRBJ1-2; unclear D gene. The germline gives CDR1 SGHTA, CDR2 FQGNSA. The length of the CDR3 is 14 residues. Trimming pared 10 bases from V and 2 bases from J, leaving 17 bases between. CDR3 protein: CATQRQAGNYGYTF. CDR3 bases: TGTGCCACACAACGCCAGGCGGGAAACTATGGCTACACCTTC.

The chain couples TRBV4-3 to TRBJ2-7, with D possibly matching TRBD1 (5 bases). The CDR3 runs to 14 residues. The germline CDR1 and CDR2 sequences are LGHNA and YSLEER. V lost 2 bases, J lost 4 bases, and 12 bases lay in between. The CDR3 nucleotides are TGCGCCAGCAGCCAAAATACAGGATTTTACGAGCAGTACTTC. Protein sequence: CASSQNTGFYEQYF.

The V call is TRBV19, the J call TRBJ1-3; D is uncertain. Trimming removed 3 bases from V and 0 bases from J, with 3 bases in between. This CDR3 has 13 residues. Looked up from germline, CDR1 is LNHDA and CDR2 is SQIVND (reference sequence). In nucleotides, the CDR3 is TGTGCCAGTAGTATCAGCTCTGGAAACACCATATATTTT. Amino acid sequence: CASSISSGNTIYF.

The chain joins TRBV19 to TRBJ2-5, with D possibly being TRBD2 (6 bases). The CDR3 covers 14 residues. Germline V CDR1 and CDR2: LNHDA, SQIVND (reference sequence). Trimming left V 4 bases short and J 0 bases short, with 9 bases between. The CDR3 DNA reads TGTGCCAGTAGTAGCGGAGGGCACCAAGAGACCCAGTACTTC. Protein sequence: CASSSGGHQETQYF.

This clone came up once. The V and J genes are TRBV3-1 (or the pseudogene TRBV3-2) and TRBJ2-2; 7 nucleotides agree with TRBD1. With 3 bases clipped from V and 6 bases from J, the junction kept 4 bases outside the gene matches. This CDR3 comprises 14 residues. Per the germline V gene, CDR1 is LGHDT and CDR2 is YNNKEL (reference sequence). Written as DNA, the CDR3 is TGTGCCAGCAGCCACCTCGGGACAGCCGGGGAGCTGTTTTTT. It is translated as CASSHLGTAGELFF.

CDR3 DNA sequence: TGTGCCAGCAGCTCTTGGACAGGAACTAACTATGGCTACACCTTC. It translates to CASSSWTGTNYGYTF. This chain links TRBV7-8 with TRBJ1-2, with TRBD1 identical over 7 bases. Trimming at V came to 4 bases and at J to 0 bases, leaving 5 bases not matched to a gene. The CDR3 sequence is 15 residues long. The germline gives CDR1 SGHVS, CDR2 FQNEAQ.

V usage is TRBV12-3 or TRBV12-4 and J usage is TRBJ2-2, with D possibly TRBD1 on 5 matching bases. V shed 4 bases and J shed 8 bases, with 11 bases lying between them. The CDR3 runs 13 residues. The CDR3 DNA reads TGTGCCAGCAGTTCCTACCAGGGAGGGGAGCTGTTTTTT. It specifies CASSSYQGGELFF.